A single sample is the source of the 20 T cell receptor beta chains below, sequenced in a study of OX40 agonist ivuxolimab in advanced cancers. The library was produced with the immunoSEQ multiplex PCR assay. TCRdb re-hosts the immuneACCESS table, in-frame sequences only. Its copies lack some clones; in the studies checked, an unresolved V gene accounts for under half of them, and the cause for the rest is not known. For this sample the table gives about 43,000 clones, of which 70% to 90% were detected only once. Under 40% of the sample is taken by the ten largest. Sequencing used CD4+ or CD8+ T cells sorted from blood, obtained in a trial of the OX40 agonist ivuxolimab. Source of these receptors: an adult with an advanced solid tumor such as melanoma, head and neck, liver or kidney cancer.

The chain couples TRBV6-6 to TRBJ2-7, with no clear D. Germline V gene lookup returns CDR1 MNHNY and CDR2 SVGAGI (reference sequence). The CDR3 spans 15 residues. V dropped 0 bases and J dropped 7 bases, with 16 bases sitting between them. The CDR3 region is CASSYSRWGYEEQYF. DNA for the CDR3: TGTGCCAGCAGTTACTCGCGCTGGGGTTACGAGGAGCAGTACTTC.

J is TRBJ2-6 and V is TRBV7-8; D may correspond to TRBD1 or TRBD2 (5 bases each). Trimming pared 2 bases from V and 2 bases from J, leaving 13 bases between. This CDR3 contains 17 residues. The germline gives CDR1 SGHVS, CDR2 FQNEAQ. As DNA, the CDR3 is TGTGCCAGCAGCTTAAGAGATCTGGGGGCTGGGGCCAACGTCCTGACTTTC. This translates into CASSLRDLGAGANVLTF.

The chain is built from TRBV21-1 and TRBJ2-7; TRBD2 is taken as the D call from the table, unchecked against the DNA. TRBV21-1 is shown as a pseudogene. This CDR3 spans 15 amino acids. The CDR3 reads CASSKVGLAAYEQYF. CDR3 sequence (DNA): TGTGCCAGCAGCAAAGTGGGTTTAGCGGCCTACGAGCAGTACTTC.

This clone was picked up one time. V is TRBV7-9 and J is TRBJ2-7; tentative D call: TRBD1 (5 bases). This CDR3 contains 14 residues. Germline V gives CDR1 SEHNR, CDR2 FQNEAQ (reference sequence). V shed 1 base and J shed 5 bases, with 12 bases lying between them. The DNA for the CDR3 is TGTGCCAGCAGCTTAGGACGGACACTCGACGAGCAGTACTTC. Encoded protein: CASSLGRTLDEQYF.

The chain couples TRBV7-9 to TRBJ2-3; TRBD2 matches at 10 bases. CDR3 size: 14 residues. The J segment lost 6 bases and the V segment lost 6 bases, leaving 6 bases of the junction unmatched. Germline CDR1 and CDR2: SEHNR and FQNEAQ (reference sequence). The CDR3 nucleotides are TGTGCCAGCAGTGAAGCGGGGGGGGATGATACGCAGTATTTT. This sequence encodes CASSEAGGDDTQYF. Using reference TRBV7-9 and TRBJ2-3 for the parts outside the CDR3, the full variable domain is DTGVSQNPRHKITKRGQNVTFRCDPISEHNRLYWYRQTLGQGPEFLTYFQNEAQLEKSRLLSDRFSAERPKGSFSTLEIQRTEQGDSAMYLCASSEAGGDDTQYFGPGTRLTVL.

V gene TRBV19 combines with J gene TRBJ2-2; D possibly uses TRBD1 or TRBD2 (5 bases each). Germline CDR1 reads LNHDA; CDR2 reads SQIVND (reference sequence). The CDR3 spans 15 residues. V lost 7 bases and J 6 bases, leaving 18 bases between the germline ends. In nucleotides, the CDR3 is TGTGCCAGTACCGGGACGTACATGGGGCCCGGGGAGCTGTTTTTT. Its translation: CASTGTYMGPGELFF.

The chain has TRBV11-3 and TRBJ2-3, with 10 bases that match TRBD1. The V gene end was trimmed by 3 bases and the J gene end by 3 bases; junction bases not matched to a gene: 3. The CDR3 sequence is 15 residues long. Looked up from germline, CDR1 is SGHNT and CDR2 is YENEEA. Here the CDR3 DNA reads TGTGCCAGCAGCTTTGGGACAGGGGAGACAGATACGCAGTATTTT. The encoded protein is CASSFGTGETDTQYF. Filled out from reference TRBV11-3 and TRBJ2-3, the complete variable domain reads EAGVVQSPRYKIIEKKQPVAFWCNPISGHNTLYWYLQNLGQGPELLIRYENEEAVDDSQLPKDRFSAERLKGVDSTLKIQPAELGDSAVYLCASSFGTGETDTQYFGPGTRLTVL.

This chain uses TRBV28 with TRBJ2-5; 8 nucleotides match TRBD2. CDR1 and CDR2 (germline): MDHEN, SYDVKM. The CDR3 runs 14 residues. Germline trimming cut 4 bases from V and 3 bases from J; bases unmatched to any gene: 4. CDR3 region: CASSSRGVEETQYF. The CDR3 DNA reads TGTGCCAGCAGTTCGCGGGGGGTGGAAGAGACCCAGTACTTC.

V gene TRBV7-9 combines with J gene TRBJ2-5; D call uncertain. The CDR3 totals 12 residues. Trimming took off 9 bases at V and 4 bases at J, with 12 bases between the two ends. The germline V gene has CDR1 SEHNR and CDR2 FQNEAQ (reference sequence). CDR3 in amino acids: CASSTTGETQYF. In DNA form, the CDR3 reads TGTGCCAGTTCCACGACTGGAGAGACCCAGTACTTC.

The V gene is TRBV9, the J gene TRBJ2-1; D gene ambiguous. Germline-derived CDR1 and CDR2 are SGDLS and YYNGEE. The CDR3 runs 14 residues. V lost 0 bases and J 5 bases, leaving 9 bases between the germline ends. This CDR3 is CASSVVRGHNEQFF. The CDR3 DNA is TGTGCCAGCAGCGTAGTCCGCGGTCACAATGAGCAGTTCTTC.

The rearrangement links TRBV7-3 to TRBJ1-1, with D maybe TRBD1 (6 bases). Per germline, CDR1 SGHTA and CDR2 FQGTGA. The CDR3 is 15 amino acids. The germline V and J ends were trimmed by 5 bases and 4 bases, with 17 bases remaining between them. The CDR3 loop reads CASSASKSRGTEAFF. The CDR3 nucleotides read TGTGCCAGCAGCGCAAGTAAAAGCAGGGGCACTGAAGCTTTCTTT.

The chain is built from TRBV27 and TRBJ2-4; D possibly corresponds to TRBD1 (5 bases). This CDR3 is built from 15 residues. Trimming took 6 bases from V and 8 from J, leaving 20 bases between them. CDR1 and CDR2 (germline): MNHEY, SMNVEV (reference sequence). This CDR3 reads CASSYFGVGADIQYF. CDR3 DNA: TGTGCCAGCAGCTACTTCGGTGTAGGGGCGGACATTCAGTACTTC.

DNA for the CDR3: TGTGCCAGCAGCTTAGGTCCCCCGGCGGGAGCCCTCCCTGAAGCTTTCTTT. Amino acid sequence: CASSLGPPAGALPEAFF. The chain is built from TRBV13 and TRBJ1-1; D unclear. CDR1 is PRHDT, CDR2 FYEKMQ, per germline (reference sequence). V was trimmed by 0 bases and J by 6 bases, leaving 20 bases between them. The CDR3 runs 17 residues.

The gene calls are TRBV19 and TRBJ2-5; 10 positions agree with TRBD1. V trimming: 5 bases; J trimming: 3 bases; junction bases outside the gene matches: 9. This CDR3 contains 16 residues. CDR1 is LNHDA, CDR2 SQIVND, per germline (reference sequence). The CDR3 sequence: CASSLLTGTGEETQYF. The CDR3 region has the DNA TGTGCCAGTAGTCTTTTGACAGGGACAGGGGAAGAGACCCAGTACTTC. Filled out from reference TRBV19 and TRBJ2-5, the complete variable domain reads DGGITQSPKYLFRKEGQNVTLSCEQNLNHDAMYWYRQDPGQGLRLIYYSQIVNDFQKGDIAEGYSVSREKKESFPLTVTSAQKNPTAFYLCASSLLTGTGEETQYFGPGTRLLVL.

The chain uses TRBV2 and TRBJ2-3; TRBD1 or TRBD2 may be the D gene (5 bases each). Looked up from germline, CDR1 is SNHLY and CDR2 is FYNNEI. CDR3 length equals 17 residues. The germline V and J ends were trimmed by 6 bases and 0 bases, with 19 bases remaining between them. CDR3 in amino acids: CASSGADGGTSTDTQYF. The CDR3 DNA is TGTGCCAGCAGCGGGGCCGACGGTGGAACGAGCACAGATACGCAGTATTTT.

The chain recombines TRBV13 with TRBJ2-1, with TRBD2 identical over 8 bases. Germline V gene lookup returns CDR1 PRHDT and CDR2 FYEKMQ (reference sequence). The V gene end was trimmed by 6 bases and the J gene end by 12 bases; junction bases not matched to a gene: 13. This CDR3 comprises 14 residues. The CDR3 nucleotides are TGTGCCAGCAGTGAACCCCGGGGTAGCGGGGTGCAGTTCTTC. This gives the protein CASSEPRGSGVQFF.

The chain links TRBV6-1 to TRBJ1-2; D is possibly TRBD1 (6 bases). Looked up from germline, CDR1 is MNHNS and CDR2 is SASEGT. V lost 6 bases to trimming and J lost 4 bases, with 12 bases between them. The CDR3 is made up of 13 amino acids. The CDR3 sequence is CASRGAQGYGYTF. The CDR3 nucleotides read TGTGCCAGCAGGGGGGCACAGGGCTATGGCTACACCTTC.

This clone appeared a few times. The V call is TRBV13, the J call TRBJ1-4; 9 nucleotides align to TRBD1. V shed 5 bases and J 7 bases; nucleotides not matched to a gene: 5. Germline V gene lookup returns CDR1 PRHDT and CDR2 FYEKMQ (reference sequence). The CDR3 has 14 residues. CDR3 sequence reads: CASSPWTGAEKLFF. The CDR3 coding sequence is TGTGCCAGCAGCCCTTGGACAGGGGCTGAAAAACTGTTTTTT.

The rearrangement uses TRBV27 and TRBJ1-2; a weak D match, TRBD1 (6 bases). CDR3 length equals 13 residues. CDR1 is MNHEY and CDR2 is SMNVEV in the germline V gene (reference sequence). Trimming pared 5 bases from V and 7 bases from J, leaving 14 bases between. CDR3 amino acids: CASSTTGMGGYTF. The CDR3 bases are TGTGCCAGCAGTACCACAGGGATGGGTGGCTACACCTTC.

The rearrangement uses TRBV5-6 and TRBJ1-1; maybe TRBD1 (5 bases). This CDR3 has 14 amino acids. CDR1 SGHDT and CDR2 YYEEEE come from the germline V gene. V shed 4 bases and J shed 4 bases, with 14 bases lying between them. The CDR3 region is CASSRGRGGTEAFF. CDR3 nucleotides: TGTGCCAGCAGCCGGGGAAGGGGAGGCACTGAAGCTTTCTTT.